The source of this T cell receptor beta chain is a study of regulatory T cells in long-lasting Graves disease. Points from the study as a whole: TCR diversity was lower in persistent Graves' patients (versus newly diagnosed ones).

This clonotype was seen a handful of times. Its specificity is unknown. The CDR3 sequence is 15 residues long. The germline V gene has CDR1 KGHDR and CDR2 SFDVKD. The V end was cut by 7 bases, the J end by 4 bases, with 18 bases between. Sample time point: newly diagnosed GD, antithyroid drugs for less than 3 months. The TCR library was prepared using RNA isolated from PBMCs. Building of the TCR beta libraries involved iRepertoire HTBI primers and Arm-PCR of CDR3 regions. Each CDR3 protein gets one entry after TCRdb re-called the multiplex PCR reads with MiXCR. The sample lists about 540,000 distinct CDR3 sequences; roughly 14% were seen once. Another study also made use of these data, one on T cells in Graves' hyperthyroidism and ophthalmopathy. That work contributes: Blood also showed most of the thyroid clonotypes that were expanded above 0.001.

The input for sequencing was peripheral blood mononuclear cells (PBMCs), taken at new diagnosis, from a patient treated with antithyroid drugs. The TCR originated in a man between 25 and 39 years old with Graves disease. The genes are TRBV24-1 and TRBJ1-1; possibly TRBD1 for D (6 bases). The CDR3, as DNA: TGTGCCACCAGGACACTAATGCAGGGGAGCACTGAAGCTTTCTTT. Residues: CATRTLMQGSTEAFF.